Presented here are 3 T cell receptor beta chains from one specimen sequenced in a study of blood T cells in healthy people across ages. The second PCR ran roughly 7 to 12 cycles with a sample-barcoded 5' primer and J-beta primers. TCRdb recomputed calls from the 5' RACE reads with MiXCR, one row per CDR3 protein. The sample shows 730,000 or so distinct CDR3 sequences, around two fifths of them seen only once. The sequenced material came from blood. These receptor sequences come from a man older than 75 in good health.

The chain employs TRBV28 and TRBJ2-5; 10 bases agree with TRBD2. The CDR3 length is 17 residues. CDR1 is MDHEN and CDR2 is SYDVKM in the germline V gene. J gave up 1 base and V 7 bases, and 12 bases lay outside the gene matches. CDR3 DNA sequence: TGTGCCAGCAACTCACCGAGAACTAGCGGGACCCAAGAGACCCAGTACTTC. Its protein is CASNSPRTSGTQETQYF.

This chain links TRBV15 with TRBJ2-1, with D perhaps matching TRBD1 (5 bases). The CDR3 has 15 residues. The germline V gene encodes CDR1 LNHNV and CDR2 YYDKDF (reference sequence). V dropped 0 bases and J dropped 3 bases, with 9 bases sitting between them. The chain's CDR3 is CATSRDRGGYNEQFF. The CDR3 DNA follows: TGTGCCACCAGCAGAGATAGGGGCGGCTACAATGAGCAGTTCTTC.

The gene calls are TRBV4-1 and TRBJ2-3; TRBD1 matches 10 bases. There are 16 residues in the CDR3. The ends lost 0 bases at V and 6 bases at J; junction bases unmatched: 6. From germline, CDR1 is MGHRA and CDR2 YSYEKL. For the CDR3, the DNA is TGCGCCAGCAGCCAAGATCGGGACAGGGGTTTGGATACGCAGTATTTT. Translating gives CASSQDRDRGLDTQYF.